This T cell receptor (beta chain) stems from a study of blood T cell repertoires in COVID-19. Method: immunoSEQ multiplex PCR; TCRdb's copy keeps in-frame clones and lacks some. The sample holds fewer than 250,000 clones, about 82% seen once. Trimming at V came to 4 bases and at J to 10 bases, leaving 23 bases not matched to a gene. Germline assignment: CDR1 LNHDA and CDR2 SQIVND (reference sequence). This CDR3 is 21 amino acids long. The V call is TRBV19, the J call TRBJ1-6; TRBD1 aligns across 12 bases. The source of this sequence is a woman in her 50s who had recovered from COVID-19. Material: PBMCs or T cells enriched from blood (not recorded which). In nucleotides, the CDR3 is TGTGCCAGTAGTAACCCCAACCGGGACAGGGGGCGGATCATTAGGGTCTCACCCCTCCACTTT. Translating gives CASSNPNRDRGRIIRVSPLHF.